Below, 26 T cell receptor beta chains from the same sample are listed, as sequenced in a study of blood T cell repertoires in COVID-19. Assay used: immunoSEQ multiplex PCR; TCRdb lists only in-frame clones, some missing. This table holds roughly 250,000 clones, 80% to 90% found once. What was sequenced was PBMCs or T cells enriched from blood (not recorded which). These receptors originate from a woman aged 40 to 49 who had been exposed to COVID-19.

CDR3 in amino acids: CASSFFDTQYF. The CDR3 bases are TGTGCCAGCAGTTTCTTTGATACGCAGTATTTT. The rearrangement links TRBV12-3 or TRBV12-4 to TRBJ2-3; no firm D call. The CDR3 has 11 residues. Between the trimmed V and J ends, which lost 3 bases and 6 bases, there was a span of 4 bases.

The V call is TRBV27, the J call TRBJ2-7; 10 nucleotides line up with TRBD2. V lost 2 bases to trimming and J lost 3 bases; unmatched junction nucleotides: 10. Germline V CDR1 and CDR2: MNHEY, SMNVEV (reference sequence). This CDR3 spans 17 amino acids. The CDR3 here is CASSLKSGGGFIYEQYF. The CDR3 DNA sequence: TGTGCCAGCAGTTTAAAGAGCGGGGGGGGTTTTATCTACGAGCAGTACTTC.

The chain is built from TRBV9 and TRBJ2-3, with TRBD2 matching over 9 bases. From germline, CDR1 is SGDLS and CDR2 YYNGEE. The CDR3 totals 16 residues. The V segment lost 3 bases and the J segment 0 bases; nucleotides outside the gene matches: 5. CDR3 sequence reads: CASSARTSASTDTQYF. The CDR3 bases are TGTGCCAGCAGCGCTAGGACTAGCGCAAGCACAGATACGCAGTATTTT.

The V and J genes are TRBV9 and TRBJ1-1; 8 nucleotides match TRBD1. CDR3 length equals 13 residues. Germline trimming cut 2 bases from V and 5 bases from J; bases unmatched to any gene: 2. Germline values: CDR1 SGDLS, CDR2 YYNGEE. The CDR3 DNA sequence: TGTGCCAGCAGCGTCTACAGGGGGACTGAAGCTTTCTTT. It yields the protein CASSVYRGTEAFF. Combining the CDR3 with reference TRBV9 and TRBJ1-1 gives the whole variable domain DSGVTQTPKHLITATGQRVTLRCSPRSGDLSVYWYQQSLDQGLQFLIQYYNGEERAKGNILERFSAQQFPDLHSELNLSSLELGDSALYFCASSVYRGTEAFFGQGTRLTVV.

Here the CDR3 DNA reads TGTGCCAGCAGCCCGCCTAGGGGGACCCAGTACTTC. Its translation is CASSPPRGTQYF. The chain recombines TRBV7-9 with TRBJ2-5; possible D gene TRBD1, 5 bases. Trimming cost V 5 bases and J 7 bases, with 11 bases left between them. This CDR3 contains 12 residues. Germline values: CDR1 SEHNR, CDR2 FQNEAQ (reference sequence).

The V call is TRBV4-3, the J call TRBJ2-1; 12 nucleotides match TRBD2. Germline CDR1 LGHNA, CDR2 YSLEER. V gave up 3 bases and J gave up 0 bases; unmatched junction bases: 6. This CDR3 is 18 amino acids long. The CDR3 loop is CASSQGLAGMSSYNEQFF. In DNA form, the CDR3 reads TGCGCCAGCAGCCAGGGACTAGCGGGTATGAGCTCCTACAATGAGCAGTTCTTC.

This chain links TRBV5-4 with TRBJ2-1; 12 bases line up with TRBD2. J lost 6 bases, V lost 3 bases, and 4 bases had no gene match. Germline V gene sequence: CDR1 SGHNT, CDR2 YYREEE (reference sequence). The CDR3 is 15 amino acids. The DNA of the CDR3 is TGTGCCAGCAGCTCTCGGACTAGCGGGGTCAATGAGCAGTTCTTC. Its translation: CASSSRTSGVNEQFF.

This chain uses TRBV4-3 with TRBJ2-7; tentative D call: TRBD1 (7 bases). The CDR3 spans 17 residues. CDR1 LGHNA and CDR2 YSLEER come from the germline V gene. The V end was cut by 0 bases, the J end by 4 bases, with 19 bases between. The CDR3 sequence: CASSQDGTPGGFYEQYF. The CDR3 coding sequence is TGCGCCAGCAGCCAAGATGGAACCCCAGGGGGGTTTTACGAGCAGTACTTC.

The chain carries TRBV27 and TRBJ1-1; maybe TRBD1 (6 bases). The CDR3 runs to 15 residues. Trimming stripped 5 bases from V and 0 bases from J, with 13 bases between. The germline CDR1 and CDR2 sequences are MNHEY and SMNVEV (reference sequence). CDR3: CASSALGHVNTEAFF. The DNA for the CDR3 is TGTGCCAGCAGTGCCTTGGGACACGTGAACACTGAAGCTTTCTTT.

This rearrangement joins TRBV6-5 to TRBJ2-1; 10 bases line up with TRBD2. V shed 2 bases and J 8 bases; nucleotides not matched to a gene: 6. This CDR3 region has 15 residues. The germline CDR1 and CDR2 sequences are MNHEY and SVGAGI. CDR3 amino acids: CASSYKSSGSYEQFF. DNA of the CDR3: TGTGCCAGCAGTTACAAGTCTAGCGGGAGTTATGAGCAGTTCTTC.

The V and J genes are TRBV28 and TRBJ2-1; tentative D call: TRBD2 (6 bases). Trimming left V 7 bases short and J 7 bases short, with 11 bases between. The CDR3 has 12 residues. Germline loops: CDR1 MDHEN, CDR2 SYDVKM. CDR3 nucleotides: TGTGCCAGCACCGCGGGACGGAATGAGCAGTTCTTC. This encodes CASTAGRNEQFF. The complete variable domain, with remaining parts taken from reference TRBV28 and TRBJ2-1, reads DVKVTQSSRYLVKRTGEKVFLECVQDMDHENMFWYRQDPGLGLRLIYFSYDVKMKEKGDIPEGYSVSREKKERFSLILESASTNQTSMYLCASTAGRNEQFFGPGTRLTVL.

The chain uses TRBV6-6 and TRBJ1-1; D possibly corresponds to TRBD1 (5 bases). Germline V gene sequence: CDR1 MNHNY, CDR2 SVGAGI (reference sequence). The CDR3 consists of 15 residues. Trimming took off 0 bases at V and 4 bases at J, with 12 bases between the two ends. The CDR3 nucleotides read TGTGCCAGCAGTTACTCAACAGGTTATCCCACTGAAGCTTTCTTT. This sequence encodes CASSYSTGYPTEAFF.

The chain uses TRBV6-6 and TRBJ2-1; D is undetermined. The CDR3 spans 13 residues. V was cut by 5 bases and J by 8 bases, with 13 bases left in between. Germline loops: CDR1 MNHNY, CDR2 SVGAGI (reference sequence). CDR3 coding DNA: TGTGCCAGCAGTAAACAAGCGTTGGATGAGCAGTTCTTC. The encoded protein is CASSKQALDEQFF.

V and J are TRBV25-1 and TRBJ2-2; 7 bases line up with TRBD2. Germline-derived CDR1 and CDR2 are MGHDK and SYGVNS. CDR3 length: 18 residues. V was pared by 2 bases and J by 6 bases, with 15 bases of the junction left unmatched. The CDR3 DNA reads as TGTGCCAGCAGTGAACCTCCTGGGAGAGCGGGGAGGTCCGGGGAGCTGTTTTTT. It specifies CASSEPPGRAGRSGELFF.

V gene TRBV6-5 combines with J gene TRBJ2-3, with 7 positions matching TRBD2. Trimming cost V 6 bases and J 5 bases; bases outside gene matches: 11. This CDR3 is built from 15 residues. Germline lookup yields CDR1 MNHEY and CDR2 SVGAGI. CDR3 bases: TGTGCCAGCAGATTCCCTGGGGGGGTTGGAGATACGCAGTATTTT. Its protein product is CASRFPGGVGDTQYF.

The gene calls are TRBV5-4 and TRBJ1-6; 12 nucleotides align to TRBD1. The CDR3 is made up of 17 amino acids. CDR1 SGHNT and CDR2 YYREEE come from the germline V gene (reference sequence). V was pared by 3 bases and J by 9 bases, with 10 bases of the junction left unmatched. The CDR3 loop is CASSSPGQGAIGSPLHF. The CDR3 DNA follows: TGTGCCAGCAGCTCGCCGGGACAGGGGGCGATTGGTTCACCCCTCCACTTT.

The chain uses TRBV5-6 and TRBJ2-3; D call uncertain. Germline V lookup: CDR1 SGHDT, CDR2 YYEEEE. V was clipped by 5 bases and J by 2 bases, with 3 bases between them. The CDR3 runs to 11 residues. CDR3 sequence (DNA): TGTGCCAGCAGTTACACAGATACGCAGTATTTT. It encodes CASSYTDTQYF.

V usage is TRBV12-5 and J usage is TRBJ1-2; a possible D gene is TRBD1 (5 bases). Trimming left V 7 bases short and J 0 bases short, with 21 bases between. Looked up from germline, CDR1 is LGHNT and CDR2 is FRNRAP. CDR3 length: 17 residues. The CDR3 sequence: CASDNEGGEGANYGYTF. DNA of the CDR3: TGTGCTAGTGACAACGAGGGAGGTGAAGGGGCTAACTATGGCTACACCTTC.

The chain combines TRBV13 with TRBJ1-1; possibly TRBD1 for D (6 bases). The CDR3 totals 15 residues. Germline CDR1 reads PRHDT; CDR2 reads FYEKMQ (reference sequence). V shed 7 bases and J shed 10 bases, with 25 bases lying between them. The CDR3 loop reads CASKAPGHLYGVAFF. The CDR3 DNA sequence: TGTGCCAGCAAGGCTCCGGGACACCTTTATGGGGTAGCTTTCTTT.

The J gene is TRBJ2-1, the V gene TRBV24-1, with a tentative D call TRBD2 (5 bases). Trimming shortened V by 3 bases and J by 3 bases, and 14 bases separated the two germline ends. The CDR3 spans 16 residues. Looked up from germline, CDR1 is KGHDR and CDR2 is SFDVKD. The CDR3 loop reads CATSDPGESFYNEQFF. DNA of the CDR3: TGTGCCACCAGTGATCCCGGGGAGTCGTTCTACAATGAGCAGTTCTTC.

The chain joins TRBV30 to TRBJ1-2; tentatively, D is TRBD1 (5 bases). The CDR3 extends over 14 amino acids. Deletions cut 3 bases from V and 7 bases from J, with 18 bases between. The germline V gene encodes CDR1 GTSNPN and CDR2 SVGIG (reference sequence). CDR3 region: CAWRRWQGGSGYTF. CDR3 DNA sequence: TGTGCCTGGAGGCGTTGGCAGGGTGGTTCTGGCTACACCTTC.

The chain links TRBV29-1 to TRBJ1-2; 8 bases fit TRBD1. V lost 8 bases to trimming and J lost 8 bases; unmatched junction nucleotides: 10. The CDR3 totals 12 residues. Germline values: CDR1 SQVTM, CDR2 ANQGSEA. The CDR3 sequence is CSTKTGVGGYTF. The CDR3 nucleotides are TGCAGCACCAAGACAGGGGTTGGCGGCTACACCTTC.

This sequence joins TRBV30 and TRBJ1-5; no reliable D call. This CDR3 spans 13 amino acids. V was cut by 4 bases and J by 0 bases, with 7 bases left in between. CDR1 is GTSNPN and CDR2 is SVGIG in the germline V gene (reference sequence). The CDR3 sequence is CAWNGDSNQPQHF. Here the CDR3 DNA reads TGTGCCTGGAACGGGGATAGCAATCAGCCCCAGCATTTT.

To note about this clone: The same CDR3 can be traced to other DNA sequences in this sample. The rearrangement links TRBV19 to TRBJ2-1; 10 bases are shared with TRBD2. This CDR3 is built from 15 residues. The V gene end was trimmed by 6 bases and the J gene end by 0 bases; junction bases not matched to a gene: 2. CDR1 and CDR2 from the germline V gene are LNHDA and SQIVND (reference sequence). The CDR3 here is CASRPSGSSYNEQFF. CDR3 DNA: TGTGCCAGTAGACCTAGCGGGAGCTCCTACAATGAGCAGTTCTTC.

This clone appeared a single time. The J gene is TRBJ1-2, the V gene TRBV3-1 (or the pseudogene TRBV3-2); no definite D call. The CDR3 extends over 16 amino acids. Trimming removed 5 bases at V and 0 bases at J, with 16 bases between. Germline values: CDR1 LGHDT, CDR2 YNNKEL (reference sequence). The CDR3 sequence is CASSSQTGLANYGYTF. The CDR3 coding sequence is TGTGCCAGCAGCTCCCAAACGGGTTTAGCTAACTATGGCTACACCTTC.

V gene TRBV6-2 or TRBV6-3 combines with J gene TRBJ2-7, with 11 bases that match TRBD2. The CDR3 is 15 residues long. Germline CDR1 is MNHEY and CDR2 is SVGEGT. Trimming cost V 5 bases and J 5 bases; bases outside gene matches: 8. Here the CDR3 reads CASSPTSGKIHEQYV. The DNA of the CDR3 is TGTGCCAGCAGTCCGACTAGCGGGAAGATCCACGAGCAGTACGTC.